A selection of T cell receptor beta chains follows, all from one sample in a study of CXCR3-negative and CXCR3-positive naive CD8 T cells. Following a re-call of the 5' RACE reads, TCRdb has one entry per CDR3 protein and lacks DNA. The sample features 130,000 to 150,000 distinct CDR3 sequences, with roughly 0.27% in its top ten. Sequencing was done on a sample of naive CXCR3+ CD8+ T cells from blood. Source of these receptors: a human donor in good health. Some clones in this sample may be carry-over from other donors' samples. CDR3s include the opening cysteine and the closing phenylalanine or tryptophan.

CDR3 protein | J gene | V gene
CASSLTPLPSNQPQHF | TRBJ1-5 | TRBV28
CSEAGGVYGYTF | TRBJ1-2 | TRBV29-1
CSASFLGLAGITDTQYF | TRBJ2-3 | TRBV20-1
CASSQFYRALPTGELFF | TRBJ2-2 | TRBV23-1
CASSSHRGLPTDTQYF | TRBJ2-3 | TRBV28
CASTYPGHRVAQGELFF | TRBJ2-2 | TRBV12-3/TRBV12-4
CASSLAVLGTSGSSYNEQFF | TRBJ2-1 | TRBV5-1
CASTLDRAYSSYNEQFF | TRBJ2-1 | TRBV6-2/TRBV6-3
CASSFASNQPQHF | TRBJ1-5 | TRBV12-3/TRBV12-4
CASSLALEAFSGNTIYF | TRBJ1-3 | TRBV12-3/TRBV12-4
CASSPGLAGGLQETQYF | TRBJ2-5 | TRBV4-1
CSVGEDGDPYGYTF | TRBJ1-2 | TRBV29-1
CASSPLENLDIQYF | TRBJ2-4 | TRBV28
CASSLSGRGLQETQYF | TRBJ2-5 | TRBV12-3/TRBV12-4